This T cell receptor (beta chain) appears in the sequencing data of a study of cytomegalovirus exposure and HLA in healthy donors. Study-level results: As confirmed in vitro, three CMV-associated chains were specific for CMV antigens. Later analysis demonstrated an association between a missense DCLRE1C variant and TCR beta V- and J-gene trimming.

The study ran its PCR with 60 Vbeta and 13 Jbeta primers. Using immunoSEQ multiplex PCR, the repertoire was profiled, and TCRdb retains in-frame clones only, with some absent. Of about 180,000 clones in the sample, less than 85% were seen once. The germline V gene encodes CDR1 SNHLY and CDR2 FYNNEI. The CDR3 spans 14 residues. The trim removed 6 bases at V and 2 bases at J, leaving 2 bases unmatched. For this clone: Its antigen remains unknown.

This chain joins TRBV2 and TRBJ2-1, with TRBD2 matching 9 bases. The sample comprised PBMCs. The TCR originated in a man between 40 and 49 years old in good health and CMV-seronegative. The CDR3 protein is CASRRGGTYNEQFF. CDR3 nucleotide sequence: TGTGCCAGCAGGCGGGGGGGCACCTACAATGAGCAGTTCTTC. The whole variable domain, filled in from reference TRBV2 and TRBJ2-1, reads EPEVTQTPSHQVTQMGQEVILRCVPISNHLYFYWYRQILGQKVEFLVSFYNNEISEKSEIFDDQFSVERPDGSNFTLKIRSTKLEDSAMYFCASRRGGTYNEQFFGPGTRLTVL.